In its sample, the clone carrying this T cell receptor (beta chain) was seen a few times. Unique molecular identifiers were used to barcode this TCRbeta library. Using its own MiXCR run on the PCR reads, TCRdb lists one record per CDR3 protein. The table lists fewer than 400,000 distinct CDR3 sequences, about a quarter of them singletons. The data stem from a study of T-cell reconstitution after alpha-beta-depleted transplantation in children. CDR1 is MGHDK, CDR2 SYGVNS, per germline. Between the trimmed V and J ends, which lost 2 bases and 5 bases, there was a span of 15 bases. The CDR3 sequence is 15 residues long.

This receptor was identified in a male patient between 5 and 17 years old who had a stem cell transplant for acute lymphoblastic leukemia, so the T cells may come from the graft donor. V usage is TRBV25-1 and J usage is TRBJ2-5; tentative D call: TRBD2 (5 bases). The material sequenced was PBMCs, mostly from graft donor cells, taken 180 days after TCRalphabeta/CD19-depleted stem cell transplant. CDR3 bases: TGTGCCAGCAGTGAAAGAGCGGAGGTCCGGGAGACCCAGTACTTC. Encoded protein: CASSERAEVRETQYF. The entire variable domain, with the rest obtained from reference TRBV25-1 and TRBJ2-5, is as follows: EADIYQTPRYLVIGTGKKITLECSQTMGHDKMYWYQQDPGMELHLIHYSYGVNSTEKGDLSSESTVSRIRTEHFPLTLESARPSHTSQYLCASSERAEVRETQYFGPGTRLLVL.